This TCR beta chain emerged from a study of T cells of healthy individuals. Each CDR3 protein is one row after TCRdb ran MiXCR on the 5' RACE reads. The data show 95,000 to 100,000 distinct CDR3 sequences, with roughly 15% seen just once and over 5% held by the top ten. Trimming removed 0 bases at V and 6 bases at J, with 15 bases between. Germline assignment: CDR1 SQVTM and CDR2 ANQGSEA. This CDR3 spans 15 amino acids. The origin of this receptor is a human donor in good health. The chain carries TRBV29-1 and TRBJ2-1; D is ambiguous. The CDR3 spells CSVEDQPGFSNEQFF. CDR3 in DNA: TGCAGCGTTGAAGATCAACCGGGTTTCTCCAATGAGCAGTTCTTC.